The clone carrying this T cell receptor (beta chain) was recorded at least ten times. The antigen remains unidentified. TCRdb independently ran MiXCR on the 5' RACE reads; one entry per CDR3 protein. The sample holds about 580,000 distinct CDR3 sequences, roughly 17% seen once. These data come from a study of T cells after yellow fever vaccination. Findings and caveats of the study: The secondary response was weaker but peaked faster, day 5 versus 15.

The germline V gene encodes CDR1 SGHTA and CDR2 FQGNSA. This CDR3 spans 13 amino acids. The trim removed 3 bases at V and 3 bases at J, leaving 1 base unmatched. The chain carries TRBV7-2 and TRBJ2-5; 7 bases match TRBD2. The source material was PBMCs, sampled 5 days after the first yellow fever vaccination. The sequence came from a man aged 18 to 35 who received the YFV17D yellow fever vaccine. The CDR3 sequence: CASSFGTKETQYF. CDR3 bases: TGTGCCAGCAGCTTCGGGACTAAAGAGACCCAGTACTTC.